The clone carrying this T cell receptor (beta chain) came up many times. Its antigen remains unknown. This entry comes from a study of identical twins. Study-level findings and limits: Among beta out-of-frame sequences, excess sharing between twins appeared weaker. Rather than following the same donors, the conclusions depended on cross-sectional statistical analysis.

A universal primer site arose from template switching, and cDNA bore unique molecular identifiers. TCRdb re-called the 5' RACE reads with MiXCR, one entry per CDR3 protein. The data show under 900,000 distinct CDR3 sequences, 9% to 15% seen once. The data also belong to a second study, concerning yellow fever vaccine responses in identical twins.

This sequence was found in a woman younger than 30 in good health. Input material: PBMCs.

The CDR3 DNA is TGTGCCAGCAGTTGGGGACCTGGAAACACCATATATTTT. Translated, it gives CASSWGPGNTIYF. The chain links TRBV12-3 or TRBV12-4 to TRBJ1-3; D may be TRBD1 (5 bases). The length of the CDR3 is 13 residues. Trimming removed 4 bases at V and 2 bases at J, with 6 bases between.